These 16 T cell receptor beta chains share one sample of origin, sequenced in a study of T-cell reconstitution after alpha-beta-depleted transplantation in children. Unique molecular identifiers were used to barcode this TCRbeta library. TCRdb redid the calling of the PCR reads with MiXCR, one entry per CDR3 protein. The table lists approximately 1,000,000 distinct CDR3 sequences, roughly 29% of them singletons. Sequencing used PBMCs, mostly from graft donor cells, obtained 360 days after TCRalphabeta/CD19-depleted stem cell transplant. These receptors were obtained from a boy in the first two years of life who had a stem cell transplant for SCID, so the T cells may come from the graft donor.

The chain links TRBV12-3 or TRBV12-4 to TRBJ1-2; maybe TRBD1 (5 bases). The length of the CDR3 is 14 residues. V lost 1 base, J lost 7 bases, and 13 bases lay in between. CDR3 residues: CASSLGDPAAGYTF. As DNA, the CDR3 is TGTGCCAGCAGTTTAGGGGACCCGGCGGCTGGCTACACCTTC.

J is TRBJ1-5 and V is TRBV12-3 or TRBV12-4; the D gene is possibly TRBD1 (5 bases). CDR3 length: 13 amino acids. The V gene lost 6 bases and the J gene lost 5 bases, with 11 bases spanning the gap. The CDR3 DNA reads TGTGCCAGCAGAAAACAGGACCATCAGCCCCAGCATTTT. Protein sequence: CASRKQDHQPQHF.

This sequence joins TRBV12-3 or TRBV12-4 and TRBJ2-2; D may be TRBD1 (7 bases). The V and J ends lost 5 bases and 5 bases respectively, with 15 bases between them. The CDR3 is 15 amino acids. CDR3 in DNA: TGTGCCAGCAGTCCGGGGGCAGGGGGGACCGGGGAGCTGTTTTTT. This codes for CASSPGAGGTGELFF.

The rearrangement uses TRBV7-2 and TRBJ2-7; D is uncertain. Germline lookup yields CDR1 SGHTA and CDR2 FQGNSA. V shed 1 base and J shed 3 bases, with 13 bases lying between them. The CDR3 spans 15 residues. The CDR3 loop is CASSLGPYRDYEQYF. DNA for the CDR3: TGTGCCAGCAGCTTAGGTCCTTACAGAGACTACGAGCAGTACTTC.

V and J are TRBV2 and TRBJ1-4; 7 positions agree with TRBD1. Germline V CDR1 and CDR2: SNHLY, FYNNEI. The CDR3 contains 14 residues. V gave up 3 bases and J gave up 6 bases; unmatched junction bases: 4. The CDR3 sequence is CASSENRGDEKLFF. As DNA, the CDR3 is TGTGCCAGCAGTGAGAACAGGGGTGATGAAAAACTGTTTTTT.

This clonotype occurred a few times. This chain connects TRBV18 to TRBJ1-5; D unresolved. The CDR3 spans 15 residues. Trimming removed 2 bases at V and 0 bases at J, with 8 bases between. Germline lookup yields CDR1 KGHSH and CDR2 LQKENI. The CDR3 DNA reads TGTGCCAGCTCACCAAACCAGTTTAGCAATCAGCCCCAGCATTTT. Protein: CASSPNQFSNQPQHF.

This chain connects TRBV7-8 to TRBJ2-7, with a possible D match to TRBD2 (5 bases). The germline V and J ends were trimmed by 1 base and 0 bases, with 13 bases remaining between them. Germline V gene data show CDR1 as SGHVS and CDR2 as FQNEAQ. The CDR3 runs to 16 residues. The CDR3 loop is CASSLGWTPSSYEQYF. CDR3 DNA sequence: TGTGCCAGCAGCTTAGGTTGGACTCCCAGCTCCTACGAGCAGTACTTC.

The genes are TRBV12-3 or TRBV12-4 and TRBJ2-1, with 12 bases identical to TRBD2. CDR3 length equals 15 residues. The V segment lost 5 bases and the J segment 10 bases; nucleotides outside the gene matches: 9. In nucleotides, the CDR3 is TGTGCCAGCAGTCACACTAGCGGGGGGAGTGGGGAGCAGTTCTTC. Translated: CASSHTSGGSGEQFF.

This clonotype was counted only a few times. The chain links TRBV20-1 to TRBJ1-2, with unresolved D. Between the trimmed V and J ends, which lost 0 bases and 0 bases, there was a span of 11 bases. The CDR3 spans 15 residues. CDR1 and CDR2 from the germline V gene are DFQATT and SNEGSKA (reference sequence). CDR3 residues: CSARDGASANYGYTF. The CDR3 DNA follows: TGCAGTGCTAGAGATGGAGCCTCAGCTAACTATGGCTACACCTTC.

The V gene is TRBV2, the J gene TRBJ2-7; no reliable D call. The length of the CDR3 is 13 residues. V was pared by 4 bases and J by 2 bases, with 9 bases between. From germline, CDR1 is SNHLY and CDR2 FYNNEI. In nucleotides, the CDR3 is TGTGCCAGCAGTGGACCGACTCCCTACGAGCAGTACTTC. As protein: CASSGPTPYEQYF. Drawing the rest from reference TRBV2 and TRBJ2-7, the complete variable domain is EPEVTQTPSHQVTQMGQEVILRCVPISNHLYFYWYRQILGQKVEFLVSFYNNEISEKSEIFDDQFSVERPDGSNFTLKIRSTKLEDSAMYFCASSGPTPYEQYFGPGTRLTVT.

In its sample, this clonotype was seen a few times. CDR3 coding DNA: TGCAGTGCTCGGCCAGAGGGGACGCTCCAAGAGACCCAGTACTTC. Protein sequence: CSARPEGTLQETQYF. V usage is TRBV20-1 and J usage is TRBJ2-5; D is possibly TRBD1 or TRBD2 (5 bases each). Per the germline V gene, CDR1 is DFQATT and CDR2 is SNEGSKA (reference sequence). The ends were cut back, 5 bases at V and 1 base at J, with 17 bases in the middle. The CDR3 extends over 15 amino acids.

This sequence joins TRBV2 and TRBJ2-5, with no clear D. CDR3 length: 14 residues. Trimming removed 5 bases from V and 5 bases from J, with 15 bases in between. Germline V gene lookup returns CDR1 SNHLY and CDR2 FYNNEI. The CDR3 spells CASSYYLRSETQYF. For the CDR3, the DNA is TGTGCCAGCAGTTATTATCTACGCTCGGAGACCCAGTACTTC.

The chain uses TRBV20-1 and TRBJ2-7; D not certain. Germline CDR1 DFQATT, CDR2 SNEGSKA (reference sequence). Deletions cut 5 bases from V and 6 bases from J, with 8 bases between. The CDR3 contains 10 residues. CDR3 amino acids: CSALKVEQYF. The CDR3 nucleotides read TGCAGTGCTCTTAAGGTCGAGCAGTACTTC.

Only a few counts were recorded for this clonotype. The chain joins TRBV12-3 or TRBV12-4 to TRBJ2-7; 13 positions agree with TRBD2. V shed 7 bases and J 2 bases; nucleotides not matched to a gene: 5. This CDR3 has 15 residues. The CDR3 DNA sequence: TGTGCCAGCACTCTGGGACTAGCGGGGACCTACGAGCAGTACTTC. It is translated as CASTLGLAGTYEQYF.

The sample holds a few counts of this clonotype. This chain uses TRBV7-2 with TRBJ2-6; 10 bases align to TRBD2. There are 16 residues in the CDR3. The V and J ends lost 5 bases and 2 bases, in that order; junction bases with no gene match: 3. Germline assignment: CDR1 SGHTA and CDR2 FQGNSA. CDR3 sequence: CASSRSGGTGANVLTF. CDR3 coding DNA: TGTGCCAGCAGCCGTAGCGGGGGGACTGGGGCCAACGTCCTGACTTTC. Full variable domain (remainder filled in from reference TRBV7-2 and TRBJ2-6): GAGVSQSPSNKVTEKGKDVELRCDPISGHTALYWYRQSLGQGLEFLIYFQGNSAPDKSGLPSDRFSAERTGGSVSTLTIQRTQQEDSAVYLCASSRSGGTGANVLTFGAGSRLTVL.

This chain uses TRBV29-1 with TRBJ1-1, with D possibly TRBD1 on 5 matching bases. V was pared by 7 bases and J by 10 bases, with 25 bases between. Germline-derived CDR1 and CDR2 are SQVTM and ANQGSEA. The CDR3 covers 14 residues. This CDR3 is CSALPWGEITRAFF. In DNA form, the CDR3 reads TGCAGCGCTCTACCTTGGGGGGAGATTACTCGAGCTTTCTTT.